One sample yielded the 17 T cell receptor beta chains listed below, sequenced in a study of shared clonotypes between healthy human individuals. The data were produced by immunoSEQ multiplex PCR, yet TCRdb's version contains in-frame clones alone and is incomplete. The sample holds approximately 99,000 clones, around 68% seen once. The sequenced material came from memory CD8+ T cells sorted from blood. Subset in this sample: CD45RO+ cells pooled with CCR7-negative TemRA cells. The receptor source for this set is a woman between 25 and 40 years old in good health.

The chain has TRBV18 and TRBJ2-7; TRBD2 agrees at 10 bases. The CDR3 runs 16 residues. CDR1 is KGHSH and CDR2 is LQKENI in the germline V gene. Germline trimming cut 4 bases from V and 0 bases from J; bases unmatched to any gene: 6. In DNA form, the CDR3 reads TGTGCCAGCTCACGCCTAGCGGGGGAGTACTCCTACGAGCAGTACTTC. Translation: CASSRLAGEYSYEQYF.

The V gene is TRBV15, the J gene TRBJ2-1; D may be TRBD2 (6 bases). This CDR3 contains 14 residues. V lost 4 bases and J 10 bases, leaving 17 bases between the germline ends. CDR1 and CDR2 from the germline V gene are LNHNV and YYDKDF (reference sequence). This CDR3 is CATSTRLGSWEQFF. Written as DNA, the CDR3 is TGTGCCACCAGCACGAGACTAGGATCTTGGGAGCAGTTCTTC.

This clone occurred a few times. The chain combines TRBV7-9 with TRBJ2-7, with a possible D match to TRBD1 (6 bases). This CDR3 has 15 amino acids. V was pared by 5 bases and J by 0 bases, with 14 bases between. The germline gives CDR1 SEHNR, CDR2 FQNEAQ (reference sequence). The CDR3 DNA reads TGTGCCAGCAGCAACTACCGGGACACCTCCTACGAGCAGTACTTC. This translates into CASSNYRDTSYEQYF.

This clone was seen ten or more times. The rearrangement joins TRBV9 to TRBJ2-5; 8 bases map to TRBD2. V shed 6 bases and J 5 bases; nucleotides not matched to a gene: 15. Germline CDR1 reads SGDLS; CDR2 reads YYNGEE. There are 16 residues in the CDR3. The CDR3 sequence: CASTGDSGALAETQYF. DNA of the CDR3: TGTGCCAGCACCGGGGATAGCGGGGCCCTGGCCGAGACCCAGTACTTC. Full variable domain (rest looked up from reference TRBV9 and TRBJ2-5): DSGVTQTPKHLITATGQRVTLRCSPRSGDLSVYWYQQSLDQGLQFLIQYYNGEERAKGNILERFSAQQFPDLHSELNLSSLELGDSALYFCASTGDSGALAETQYFGPGTRLLVL.

The chain joins TRBV15 to TRBJ2-1, with TRBD2 matching 7 bases. The CDR3 is 16 residues long. Germline V gene lookup returns CDR1 LNHNV and CDR2 YYDKDF (reference sequence). V lost 5 bases to trimming and J lost 8 bases; unmatched junction nucleotides: 15. The CDR3 is CATSPLGGRAQYEQFF. CDR3 DNA: TGTGCCACCAGCCCCCTGGGAGGGAGGGCCCAGTATGAGCAGTTCTTC.

V usage is TRBV4-1 and J usage is TRBJ2-2, with 9 bases aligning to TRBD1. V lost 0 bases, J lost 5 bases, and 7 bases stayed unmatched. Germline V gene lookup returns CDR1 MGHRA and CDR2 YSYEKL. The CDR3 is made up of 17 amino acids. The CDR3 DNA is TGCGCCAGCAGCCAAGATTTGACAGGGGGAGGAACCGGGGAGCTGTTTTTT. As protein: CASSQDLTGGGTGELFF.

The J gene is TRBJ2-2, the V gene TRBV7-8; D uncertain. V was pared by 5 bases and J by 4 bases, with 11 bases between. This CDR3 spans 14 amino acids. CDR1 is SGHVS and CDR2 is FQNEAQ in the germline V gene. In DNA form, the CDR3 reads TGTGCCAGCAGCGCCCGAGCCCCCACCGGGGAGCTGTTTTTT. This sequence encodes CASSARAPTGELFF.

The gene calls are TRBV10-3 and TRBJ2-7; tentative D call: TRBD1 (5 bases). Per the germline V gene, CDR1 is ENHRY and CDR2 is SYGVKD. The V end was cut by 2 bases, the J end by 2 bases, with 16 bases between. The CDR3 is made up of 16 amino acids. CDR3: CAISEPRRQFAYEQYF. The CDR3 DNA sequence: TGTGCCATCAGTGAGCCTCGGAGACAGTTTGCCTACGAGCAGTACTTC.

The chain recombines TRBV5-4 with TRBJ2-5, with 7 bases that match TRBD1. The V gene's germline CDR1 is SGHNT and CDR2 YYREEE (reference sequence). The junction had 4 bases not matched to a gene; V was cut back by 7 bases and J by 1 base. The CDR3 runs to 13 residues. CDR3 region: CASGQEAQETQYF. In DNA form, the CDR3 reads TGTGCCAGCGGACAGGAGGCCCAAGAGACCCAGTACTTC.

This sequence joins TRBV25-1 and TRBJ2-7; 8 bases align to TRBD2. CDR1 and CDR2 from the germline V gene are MGHDK and SYGVNS. Unmatched junction bases numbered 12, after V lost 9 bases and J lost 5 bases. This CDR3 region has 14 residues. CDR3 residues: CASVKSGSRHEQYF. Here the CDR3 DNA reads TGTGCCAGTGTTAAAAGCGGGAGTCGCCACGAGCAGTACTTC.

This clone was counted a few times. The V gene is TRBV4-1, the J gene TRBJ1-3; TRBD1 matches at 7 bases. V dropped 2 bases and J dropped 1; count of bases not matched to a gene: 17. This CDR3 region has 20 residues. The germline V gene has CDR1 MGHRA and CDR2 YSYEKL. CDR3 protein: CASSQYPLSTGRDSGNTIYF. DNA for the CDR3: TGCGCCAGCAGCCAATACCCATTATCGACAGGGCGGGATTCTGGAAACACCATATATTTT.

This clone was seen a single time. The chain employs TRBV30 and TRBJ1-1; 7 bases line up with TRBD1. CDR1 is GTSNPN and CDR2 is SVGIG in the germline V gene (reference sequence). The V segment lost 4 bases and the J segment 2 bases; nucleotides outside the gene matches: 7. The CDR3 runs to 14 residues. The chain's CDR3 is CAWNLGQVNTEAFF. The CDR3 DNA sequence: TGTGCCTGGAATCTAGGACAGGTAAACACTGAAGCTTTCTTT.

The chain employs TRBV27 and TRBJ2-7, with D possibly being TRBD2 (5 bases). CDR1 is MNHEY, CDR2 SMNVEV, per germline (reference sequence). The CDR3 spans 14 residues. V lost 4 bases, J lost 7 bases, and 17 bases lay in between. CDR3 nucleotides: TGTGCCAGCAGTTGGACTGCACGTAGCAAGGAGCAGTACTTC. Amino acids: CASSWTARSKEQYF.

This clone was found once. The rearrangement uses TRBV28 and TRBJ2-7, with 7 bases lining up with TRBD1. The CDR3 totals 12 residues. The germline CDR1 and CDR2 sequences are MDHEN and SYDVKM. V shed 6 bases, J shed 3 bases, and the junction held 2 bases outside the gene matches. CDR3 sequence reads: CASSHRGYEQYF. CDR3 nucleotide sequence: TGTGCCAGCAGCCACAGGGGCTACGAGCAGTACTTC. Supplemented by reference TRBV28 and TRBJ2-7, the full variable domain reads DVKVTQSSRYLVKRTGEKVFLECVQDMDHENMFWYRQDPGLGLRLIYFSYDVKMKEKGDIPEGYSVSREKKERFSLILESASTNQTSMYLCASSHRGYEQYFGPGTRLTVT.

This clone was counted only a few times. V gene TRBV27 combines with J gene TRBJ2-7; D perhaps matches TRBD2 (7 bases). V was clipped by 6 bases and J by 4 bases, with 19 bases between them. Germline V gene sequence: CDR1 MNHEY, CDR2 SMNVEV (reference sequence). The CDR3 loop spans 15 amino acids. CDR3 in DNA: TGTGCCAGCAGCTTTTTCGGGGGGCTGGGATACGAGCAGTACTTC. Amino acids: CASSFFGGLGYEQYF.

The chain recombines TRBV28 with TRBJ2-7; a weak D match, TRBD2 (6 bases). The germline V gene has CDR1 MDHEN and CDR2 SYDVKM. Trimming left V 6 bases short and J 2 bases short, with 20 bases between. The CDR3 has 16 amino acids. CDR3 region: CASRYSGGFEAYEQYF. Here the CDR3 DNA reads TGTGCCAGCAGATATTCTGGGGGGTTCGAAGCCTACGAGCAGTACTTC.

The sample holds a few counts of this clone. The chain employs TRBV10-1 and TRBJ2-7; no clear D. Germline V lookup: CDR1 WNHNN, CDR2 SYGVQD (reference sequence). Trimming stripped 3 bases from V and 6 bases from J, with 6 bases between. The CDR3 consists of 11 residues. The CDR3 spells CASSDGSEQYF. The CDR3 nucleotides are TGCGCCAGCAGTGATGGCAGCGAGCAGTACTTC.